This passage covers 3 T cell receptor beta chains from one sample sequenced in a study of CD8+ T cells in alopecia areata. Regarding treatment: oral pan-JAK inhibitor, 5-10 mg twice daily. Investigators isolated RNA and reverse transcribed it into cDNA to act as the sequencing template. The repertoire was sequenced with immunoSEQ multiplex PCR; TCRdb's copy has only in-frame clones and lacks some. The data hold 87,000 or so clones, with more than 65% observed a single time. Sample: CD8+ T cells sorted from blood, taken around week 44, from a patient treated with tofacitinib. The receptors were gathered from a human donor with alopecia areata.

The chain links TRBV5-6 to TRBJ1-6, with D perhaps matching TRBD1 (6 bases). CDR3 length: 16 amino acids. Germline assignment: CDR1 SGHDT and CDR2 YYEEEE. Trimming shortened V by 6 bases and J by 4 bases, and 17 bases separated the two germline ends. CDR3 sequence (DNA): TGTGCCAGCATCGGTAGGACAGCACCTTATAATTCACCCCTCCACTTT. It yields the protein CASIGRTAPYNSPLHF.

V and J are TRBV19 and TRBJ1-1; 8 nucleotides agree with TRBD1. V lost 7 bases, J lost 5 bases, and 12 bases stayed unmatched. CDR3 length: 15 amino acids. Germline loops: CDR1 LNHDA, CDR2 SQIVND (reference sequence). The CDR3 protein is CASTPKDRVKTEAFF. The CDR3 DNA follows: TGTGCCAGTACCCCTAAGGACAGGGTTAAGACTGAAGCTTTCTTT.

The chain joins TRBV4-3 to TRBJ2-3; possibly TRBD1 for D (6 bases). From germline, CDR1 is LGHNA and CDR2 YSLEER. CDR3 length: 13 residues. Trimming left V 1 base short and J 6 bases short, with 8 bases between. Written as DNA, the CDR3 is TGCGCCAGCAGCCAAGGACAGGCGGATACGCAGTATTTT. Its protein product is CASSQGQADTQYF.